A single sample gave rise to the 30 T cell receptor beta chains below, sequenced in a study of cytomegalovirus exposure and HLA in healthy donors. Amplification used 60 Vbeta primers and 13 Jbeta primers. Only in-frame clones appear in the TCRdb table, and some are missing; sequencing was by immunoSEQ multiplex PCR. Of about 98,000 clones in the sample, around 67% were seen once. The sequenced material came from PBMCs. The receptors originated from a man in his fifties in good health and CMV-seronegative.

V and J are TRBV10-3 and TRBJ2-7; tentative D call: TRBD2 (5 bases). Germline V gives CDR1 ENHRY, CDR2 SYGVKD. V was clipped by 6 bases and J by 0 bases, with 12 bases between them. The CDR3 is 14 amino acids. The CDR3 sequence: CAIREDSTSYEQYF. CDR3 bases: TGTGCCATCAGAGAGGACTCGACCTCCTACGAGCAGTACTTC.

The gene calls are TRBV19 and TRBJ1-2; D gene ambiguous. The CDR3 consists of 19 residues. CDR1 and CDR2 from the germline V gene are LNHDA and SQIVND (reference sequence). V lost 2 bases and J lost 2, with 24 bases in between. CDR3 sequence reads: CASSISPDTRANRNYGYTF. The DNA of the CDR3 is TGTGCCAGTAGTATAAGCCCAGACACTCGCGCAAATAGGAACTATGGCTACACCTTC.

The chain couples TRBV5-6 to TRBJ1-5, with D hard to call. V lost 0 bases and J lost 6, with 10 bases in between. This CDR3 comprises 14 residues. The germline gives CDR1 SGHDT, CDR2 YYEEEE. CDR3 nucleotide sequence: TGTGCCAGCAGCTTGGTTGGAGGTGGTCAGCCCCAGCATTTT. Residues: CASSLVGGGQPQHF.

The J gene is TRBJ1-2, the V gene TRBV7-2, with 9 bases fitting TRBD1. From germline, CDR1 is SGHTA and CDR2 FQGNSA. This CDR3 is built from 18 residues. Unmatched junction bases numbered 12, after V lost 4 bases and J lost 0 bases. This CDR3 is CASSSPGRTGEPNYGYTF. As DNA, the CDR3 is TGTGCCAGCAGCTCCCCCGGTCGGACAGGGGAGCCTAACTATGGCTACACCTTC.

The chain is built from TRBV6-5 and TRBJ2-5; TRBD1 is a possible D gene (6 bases). CDR3 size: 13 residues. CDR1 and CDR2 (germline): MNHEY, SVGAGI. V was clipped by 6 bases and J by 3 bases, with 11 bases between them. The CDR3 sequence: CASRGQKKETQYF. CDR3 DNA: TGTGCCAGCAGAGGACAGAAAAAAGAGACCCAGTACTTC.

The V call is TRBV10-1, the J call TRBJ1-1; possible D gene TRBD1, 6 bases. The germline gives CDR1 WNHNN, CDR2 SYGVQD (reference sequence). The CDR3 runs 14 residues. The V and J ends lost 5 bases and 4 bases respectively, with 14 bases between them. CDR3 sequence: CASSIGQILTEAFF. DNA of the CDR3: TGCGCCAGCAGTATCGGACAGATACTCACTGAAGCTTTCTTT.

This chain connects TRBV15 to TRBJ1-3, with D unclear. V lost 0 bases and J 0 bases, leaving 3 bases between the germline ends. The CDR3 spans 14 residues. The germline CDR1 and CDR2 sequences are LNHNV and YYDKDF (reference sequence). CDR3 residues: CATSRELSGNTIYF. The CDR3 DNA sequence: TGTGCCACCAGCAGAGAACTCTCTGGAAACACCATATATTTT.

The chain couples TRBV19 to TRBJ2-2, with 8 bases identical to TRBD1. The ends lost 5 bases at V and 1 base at J; junction bases unmatched: 6. Germline-derived CDR1 and CDR2 are LNHDA and SQIVND (reference sequence). This CDR3 is 16 amino acids long. CDR3 DNA sequence: TGTGCCAGTAGTTATTCCGGGACAGGGAACACCGGGGAGCTGTTTTTT. This translates into CASSYSGTGNTGELFF.

Only one count was recorded for this clone. This chain links TRBV18 with TRBJ1-1; no firm D call. This CDR3 comprises 13 residues. V gave up 3 bases and J gave up 4 bases, with 9 bases separating them. Looked up from germline, CDR1 is KGHSH and CDR2 is LQKENI. CDR3 amino acids: CASSPPSGTEAFF. The DNA of the CDR3 is TGTGCCAGCTCACCGCCCTCGGGCACTGAAGCTTTCTTT. The full variable domain, completed using reference TRBV18 and TRBJ1-1, is NAGVMQNPRHLVRRRGQEARLRCSPMKGHSHVYWYRQLPEEGLKFMVYLQKENIIDESGMPKERFSAEFPKEGPSILRIQQVVRGDSAAYFCASSPPSGTEAFFGQGTRLTVV.

The chain carries TRBV29-1 and TRBJ2-2; a possible D gene is TRBD1 (5 bases). Germline CDR1 and CDR2: SQVTM and ANQGSEA. The CDR3 contains 12 residues. Trimming shortened V by 7 bases and J by 6 bases, and 12 bases separated the two germline ends. The CDR3 spells CSARRDSGELFF. CDR3 DNA sequence: TGCAGCGCCCGCAGGGATTCCGGGGAGCTGTTTTTT.

V gene TRBV27 combines with J gene TRBJ2-3; TRBD1 matches at 7 bases. Germline CDR1 is MNHEY and CDR2 is SMNVEV (reference sequence). This CDR3 is built from 17 residues. The V gene end was trimmed by 2 bases and the J gene end by 7 bases; junction bases not matched to a gene: 15. CDR3: CASSLSLGQVGTNTQYF. CDR3 coding DNA: TGTGCCAGCAGTTTAAGTTTAGGACAGGTGGGCACGAATACGCAGTATTTT.

This clone was detected only a few times. The rearrangement uses TRBV11-2 and TRBJ2-7; a possible D gene is TRBD1 (5 bases). The CDR3 covers 14 residues. Trimming removed 6 bases from V and 4 bases from J, with 16 bases in between. Germline V gene sequence: CDR1 SGHAT, CDR2 FQNNGV. The CDR3 reads CASSYSSREYEQYF. Written as DNA, the CDR3 is TGTGCCAGCAGTTATAGCTCCAGGGAATACGAGCAGTACTTC.

V and J are TRBV28 and TRBJ2-3; D perhaps matches TRBD2 (6 bases). The CDR3 is made up of 17 amino acids. Germline CDR1 and CDR2: MDHEN and SYDVKM. Trimming pared 2 bases from V and 0 bases from J, leaving 15 bases between. The CDR3 coding sequence is TGTGCCAGCAGTTTAGCGCGGCGGGGAACTAGCACAGATACGCAGTATTTT. It is translated as CASSLARRGTSTDTQYF. The whole variable domain, remainder taken from reference TRBV28 and TRBJ2-3, is DVKVTQSSRYLVKRTGEKVFLECVQDMDHENMFWYRQDPGLGLRLIYFSYDVKMKEKGDIPEGYSVSREKKERFSLILESASTNQTSMYLCASSLARRGTSTDTQYFGPGTRLTVL.

The chain combines TRBV6-5 with TRBJ2-6, with D perhaps TRBD1 (6 bases). The V gene's germline CDR1 is MNHEY and CDR2 SVGAGI. The germline V and J ends were trimmed by 5 bases and 0 bases, with 8 bases remaining between them. CDR3 size: 15 residues. Here the CDR3 reads CASSAQGSGANVLTF. CDR3 in DNA: TGTGCCAGCAGTGCACAGGGCTCTGGGGCCAACGTCCTGACTTTC.

The rearrangement uses TRBV15 and TRBJ2-2; no firm D call. This CDR3 region has 15 residues. Germline-derived CDR1 and CDR2 are LNHNV and YYDKDF (reference sequence). V was pared by 0 bases and J by 0 bases, with 5 bases between. CDR3 region: CATSRDHANTGELFF. The DNA for the CDR3 is TGTGCCACCAGCAGAGATCATGCGAACACCGGGGAGCTGTTTTTT.

The rearrangement joins TRBV7-2 to TRBJ2-5; 14 nucleotides match TRBD2. Germline-derived CDR1 and CDR2 are SGHTA and FQGNSA. With V trimmed by 1 base and J by 9 bases, 4 bases remained unmatched. The length of the CDR3 is 15 residues. The CDR3 is CASSLGTSGGLSQYF. The CDR3 DNA follows: TGTGCCAGCAGCTTAGGGACTAGCGGGGGGTTGTCCCAGTACTTC.

Remarks on this clone: Relative to the germline gene, one junction end is altered; a read error may explain this. The rearrangement uses TRBV7-9 and TRBJ2-7; D call uncertain. Germline CDR1 and CDR2: SEHNR and FQNEAQ (reference sequence). This CDR3 spans 12 amino acids. The CDR3 coding sequence is TGTTCCAGCAGCTTAGCCGGCTACGAGCAGTACTTC. Translating gives CSSSLAGYEQYF.

The chain joins TRBV6-6 to TRBJ2-7; no clear D. Germline V gene sequence: CDR1 MNHNY, CDR2 SVGAGI (reference sequence). The V end lost 4 bases, the J end lost 3 bases, and 16 bases lay between the germline ends. This CDR3 is built from 15 residues. CDR3 DNA: TGTGCCAGCAGTTTCCCCCTATCGGTCCGCTACGAGCAGTACTTC. Its protein is CASSFPLSVRYEQYF.

This clone was counted between two and nine times. The V and J genes are TRBV4-3 and TRBJ2-3; the D gene is possibly TRBD2 (6 bases). Per the germline V gene, CDR1 is LGHNA and CDR2 is YSLEER. The CDR3 spans 15 residues. V was shortened by 1 base and J by 1 base, with 9 bases between the two germline ends. This CDR3 is CASSQGGVGTDTQYF. CDR3 nucleotides: TGCGCCAGCAGCCAAGGGGGGGTCGGCACAGATACGCAGTATTTT.

This chain joins TRBV18 and TRBJ2-2; 14 bases line up with TRBD2. V was clipped by 3 bases and J by 7 bases; unmatched bases: 10. Germline V gives CDR1 KGHSH, CDR2 LQKENI. The CDR3 loop spans 18 amino acids. In DNA, the CDR3 is TGTGCCAGCTCACCTGGACTAGCGGGGGGAATTCGTATCGGGGAGCTGTTTTTT. Protein product: CASSPGLAGGIRIGELFF. The full variable domain, with the rest looked up from reference TRBV18 and TRBJ2-2, is NAGVMQNPRHLVRRRGQEARLRCSPMKGHSHVYWYRQLPEEGLKFMVYLQKENIIDESGMPKERFSAEFPKEGPSILRIQQVVRGDSAAYFCASSPGLAGGIRIGELFFGEGSRLTVL.

Concerning this clone: This sample includes further DNA sequences coding for the same CDR3. The chain combines TRBV7-9 with TRBJ1-2; TRBD1 is a possible D gene (6 bases). Germline V gene sequence: CDR1 SEHNR, CDR2 FQNEAQ (reference sequence). CDR3 length: 15 amino acids. Trimming took 6 bases from V and 4 from J, leaving 18 bases between them. The CDR3 DNA sequence: TGTGCCAGCAGTTTCGGATACAGGGCTACCTATGGCTACACCTTC. It yields the protein CASSFGYRATYGYTF. The variable domain in full, with the rest retrieved from reference TRBV7-9 and TRBJ1-2, is DTGVSQNPRHKITKRGQNVTFRCDPISEHNRLYWYRQTLGQGPEFLTYFQNEAQLEKSRLLSDRFSAERPKGSFSTLEIQRTEQGDSAMYLCASSFGYRATYGYTFGSGTRLTVV.

The chain couples TRBV27 to TRBJ2-3; maybe TRBD2 (5 bases). Germline CDR1 MNHEY, CDR2 SMNVEV (reference sequence). V was shortened by 5 bases and J by 3 bases, with 15 bases between the two germline ends. CDR3 length: 15 amino acids. CDR3 loop: CASSAKLAATDTQYF. The CDR3 DNA reads as TGTGCCAGCAGTGCGAAGCTAGCAGCGACAGATACGCAGTATTTT.

This clone was counted between two and nine times. CDR3 DNA sequence: TGTGCCAGCAGCAGGACTATGAGGCAAGAGACCCAGTACTTC. Translated: CASSRTMRQETQYF. The V call is TRBV11-2, the J call TRBJ2-5, with a possible D match to TRBD2 (6 bases). CDR1 is SGHAT and CDR2 is FQNNGV in the germline V gene. V was shortened by 5 bases and J by 2 bases, with 12 bases between the two germline ends. The CDR3 runs 14 residues.

The J gene is TRBJ2-5, the V gene TRBV6-6; possible D gene TRBD1, 6 bases. The germline CDR1 and CDR2 sequences are MNHNY and SVGAGI (reference sequence). V dropped 2 bases and J dropped 5 bases, with 12 bases sitting between them. The length of the CDR3 is 14 residues. The CDR3 DNA is TGTGCCAGCAGTTACGGGACAACCGGTGAGACCCAGTACTTC. Translation gives CASSYGTTGETQYF.

V gene TRBV27 combines with J gene TRBJ2-7; TRBD1 matches at 9 bases. CDR3 length equals 16 residues. Looked up from germline, CDR1 is MNHEY and CDR2 is SMNVEV (reference sequence). V shed 2 bases and J 2 bases; nucleotides not matched to a gene: 7. CDR3 residues: CASSLDYRGPAYEQYF. CDR3 coding DNA: TGTGCCAGCAGTTTAGATTACAGGGGGCCTGCCTACGAGCAGTACTTC.

The chain combines TRBV29-1 with TRBJ2-7, with D perhaps TRBD1 (6 bases). This CDR3 is 12 amino acids long. Germline lookup yields CDR1 SQVTM and CDR2 ANQGSEA. Trimming took off 1 base at V and 3 bases at J, with 7 bases between the two ends. The CDR3 DNA sequence: TGCAGCGTTGAAGGCAGGGGCTACGAGCAGTACTTC. Translation: CSVEGRGYEQYF.

J is TRBJ2-7 and V is TRBV6-5; TRBD2 agrees at 9 bases. Germline V gene lookup returns CDR1 MNHEY and CDR2 SVGAGI. This CDR3 has 13 residues. Unmatched junction bases numbered 4, after V lost 8 bases and J lost 2 bases. The CDR3 nucleotides are TGTGCCAGCTCCCTAGCGGGACCCTACGAGCAGTACTTC. It is translated as CASSLAGPYEQYF.

The V call is TRBV5-6, the J call TRBJ1-5; D is undetermined. The CDR3 has 15 amino acids. The germline V and J ends were trimmed by 0 bases and 11 bases, with 18 bases remaining between them. Germline CDR1 and CDR2: SGHDT and YYEEEE. The chain's CDR3 is CASSLGGSLVVTQHF. CDR3 DNA: TGTGCCAGCAGCTTGGGAGGGTCCCTGGTTGTGACCCAGCATTTT.

V usage is TRBV5-1 and J usage is TRBJ1-6, with TRBD1 identical over 10 bases. Germline trimming cut 4 bases from V and 10 bases from J; bases unmatched to any gene: 8. Germline V lookup: CDR1 SGHRS, CDR2 YFSETQ. The CDR3 length is 15 residues. CDR3 DNA sequence: TGCGCCAGCAGCCCTCGGGACAGGGGCTCCTCACCCCTCCACTTT. Amino acids: CASSPRDRGSSPLHF.

The chain has TRBV9 and TRBJ2-3; no definite D call. Germline lookup yields CDR1 SGDLS and CDR2 YYNGEE. V dropped 0 bases and J dropped 5 bases, with 13 bases sitting between them. This CDR3 has 15 residues. The CDR3 loop is CASSVAASNIDTQYF. The CDR3 nucleotides read TGTGCCAGCAGCGTAGCAGCGAGCAATATAGATACGCAGTATTTT.